The entry below gives a single T cell receptor (beta chain) sequence along with its context. This table comes from immunoSEQ multiplex PCR, and its TCRdb copy is limited to in-frame clones, with some not included. The sample has approximately 2,000,000 clones; roughly 90% are singletons. The CDR3 has 14 amino acids. Per germline, CDR1 SGHTS and CDR2 YDEGEE. The ends lost 1 base at V and 6 bases at J; junction bases unmatched: 4. This sample was included in a study of shared clonotypes between healthy human individuals. The clonotype comes from a man younger than 30 in good health. Some clones in this sample may be carry-over from other donors' samples. The sample taken for sequencing was naive CD4+ T cells from PBMCs. Subset meaning: CD45RA+ positively selected. The V gene is TRBV5-8, the J gene TRBJ2-3; TRBD1 matches at 8 bases. In DNA form, the CDR3 reads TGTGCCAGCAGCTTGAGGACAGGGCGGGATACGCAGTATTTT. Translated, it gives CASSLRTGRDTQYF.